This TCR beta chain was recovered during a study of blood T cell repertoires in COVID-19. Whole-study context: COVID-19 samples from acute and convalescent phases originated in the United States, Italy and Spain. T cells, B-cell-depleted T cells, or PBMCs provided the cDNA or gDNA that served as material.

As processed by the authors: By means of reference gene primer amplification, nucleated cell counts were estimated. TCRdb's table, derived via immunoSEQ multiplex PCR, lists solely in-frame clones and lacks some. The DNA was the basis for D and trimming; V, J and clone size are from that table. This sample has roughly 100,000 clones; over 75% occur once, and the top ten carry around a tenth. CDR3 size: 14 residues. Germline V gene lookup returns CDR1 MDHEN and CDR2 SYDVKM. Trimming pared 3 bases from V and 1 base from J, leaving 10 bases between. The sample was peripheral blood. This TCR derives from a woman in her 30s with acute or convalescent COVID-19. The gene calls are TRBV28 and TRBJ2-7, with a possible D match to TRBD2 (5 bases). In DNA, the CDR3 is TGTGCCAGCAGTTTCGGGGATTTTTCCTACGAGCAGTACTTC. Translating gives CASSFGDFSYEQYF.